The next 2 T cell receptor beta chains were all read from a single sample in a study of blood T cell repertoires in COVID-19. Method: immunoSEQ multiplex PCR; TCRdb's copy keeps in-frame clones and lacks some. Of some 100,000 clones listed, 85% to 90% are singletons. Sequenced material: peripheral blood. These receptors originate from a human donor in a cohort sampled during active COVID-19.

This sequence joins TRBV28 and TRBJ2-7; 9 bases match TRBD1. Germline CDR1 and CDR2: MDHEN and SYDVKM. CDR3 length: 14 residues. V shed 5 bases and J 3 bases; nucleotides not matched to a gene: 5. The CDR3 is CASSTRDRDYEQYF. DNA of the CDR3: TGTGCCAGCAGTACCCGGGACAGGGACTACGAGCAGTACTTC.

The rearrangement uses TRBV3-1 (or the pseudogene TRBV3-2) and TRBJ1-3; 8 bases line up with TRBD1. CDR3 length: 18 residues. After removal of 0 bases from V and 4 bases from J, the junction contained 11 bases not matched to a gene. Germline-derived CDR1 and CDR2 are LGHDT and YNNKEL (reference sequence). The CDR3: CASSQEIPQGAEGNTIYF. The CDR3 DNA sequence: TGTGCCAGCAGCCAAGAAATTCCTCAGGGGGCAGAAGGAAACACCATATATTTT.